This T cell receptor (beta chain) was recovered during a study of identical twins (TCRdb year 2016). Context from the whole study: TCR alpha and beta repertoires from monozygotic twins, unrelated adults of various ages and cord blood were deep-sequenced to test whether fetal clonotypes persist. To rule out contamination, the twin experiments were replicated at different times with different library preparation protocols.

Library preparation employed 5' RACE. The sequencing machine was an Illumina HiSeq 2000. A universal primer binding site was added through template switching, and the final cDNA carried a unique molecular identifier so that TCR cDNA molecules could be counted accurately. First-strand cDNA for TCR alpha and beta chains was synthesized from specific primers in the conserved constant-segment region. Each cDNA library was double barcoded, with a SMART-Mk sample barcode plus Illumina barcodes, to control for contamination. TruSeq adapter sequences and Illumina sample barcodes were added in two successive PCR steps. The Illumina HiSeq platform was used with custom primers to sequence TCR alpha and beta cDNA libraries. On the study's bioinformatics: MiGEC was used to process raw reads and extract unique molecular identifiers, and MiXCR was used to find CDR3 positions. Recombination models were inferred per individual with the repgenHMM and IGoR tools using an EM algorithm. The analysis of shared clonotypes was done with the tcR package in R, with sharing normalized by the product of cloneset sizes. Out-of-frame nonproductive sequences were analyzed to study raw recombination free of thymic and clonal selection effects. The public reads were run again by TCRdb, first through fastp at Q25 and then through MiXCR, and only productive beta chains were kept. Duplicate CDR3 protein sequences are folded into a single record with the most common DNA and genes. TCRdb's processing, not the authors', yielded these V and J calls. The sample table contains some 900,000 distinct CDR3 sequences; only one count was recorded for around an eighth of them. The ten largest clonotypes hold 1.5% to 2% of the sample.

At the junction V is shortened by 4 bases and J by 2 bases; bases outside the gene matches: 6. The CDR3 holds 16 amino acids from the cysteine to the phenylalanine. Only the CDR3 DNA is retained, 48 bases long and in frame from the first base. Based on the germline V gene, the CDR1 and CDR2 sequences are SGHRS and YFSETQ. This clonotype was detected many times. This receptor's antigen is unknown. No quality values exist for individual bases; no much larger clone is one base distant. What the work shows at the level of the full study, not this receptor alone: Because the same donors could not be followed over many years, the conclusions depended on cross-sectional statistical analysis. Excess twin sharing in beta out-of-frame sequences was weaker because fewer shared sequences lowered the signal-to-noise ratio. Invariant T cells such as MAIT and iNKT could partly confound zero-insertion analyses, although diverse VJ usage argued against such confounding for most clonotypes. Fewer insertions were carried by abundant cord blood beta clonotypes; a weaker similar trend was observed in young adult naive repertoires, while no such trend was observed in memory repertoires. Compared with coincidental sharing between unrelated individuals, out-of-frame TCR alpha sequences shared between twins had an excess of sequences with low generation probability. In monozygotic twins, out-of-frame TCR alpha sharing was systematically underestimated by recombination models, although the models agreed with sharing between unrelated individuals.

All donors were healthy Caucasians. Three pairs of female monozygotic twins, all aged about 18 to 30 years, made up the twin cohort. Peripheral blood mononuclear cells were used as the source from which RNA for TCR libraries was isolated. The sample was also reused in another study, on yellow fever vaccine responses in identical twins. That second report states: The T cell response to vaccination in identical twins was reported by the authors to appear partly convergent and partly personalized. In identical twins, the study followed T cell clones that responded to the vaccine with precision.

The V gene is TRBV5-1 and the J gene is TRBJ2-1; TRBD2 fits 10 bases in the junction. Source material: PBMCs. The TCR originated in a woman aged 18-29 years in good health. The DNA reads TGCGCCAGCAGCCTGCCTACTAGCGGGACCTACAATGAGCAGTTCTTC. Translated, it gives CASSLPTSGTYNEQFF.